The 16 T cell receptor beta chains given below trace back to one sample, sequenced in a study of CD8 T cells in Susac syndrome. About 0.5 to 1 ug RNA was reverse transcribed with random hexamers. TCRdb recomputed calls from the immunoSEQ multiplex PCR reads with MiXCR, one row per CDR3 protein. The sample contains 15,000 to 20,000 distinct CDR3 sequences, 95% of which appear only once. Sequenced sample: CD8+ T cells from PBMCs. The receptors stem from a human donor in good health.

The chain is built from TRBV27 and TRBJ2-7, with D unclear. CDR3 length: 14 amino acids. Germline V CDR1 and CDR2: MNHEY, SMNVEV (reference sequence). V was clipped by 4 bases and J by 2 bases, with 12 bases between them. The CDR3 DNA is TGTGCCAGCAGTTCTATTCTCCTCCCCTACGAGCAGTACTTC. Translating it yields CASSSILLPYEQYF.

This clonotype came up once. The chain carries TRBV12-3 or TRBV12-4 and TRBJ2-3; perhaps TRBD1 as D (6 bases). There are 17 residues in the CDR3. Trimming left V 6 bases short and J 0 bases short, with 19 bases between. The CDR3 bases are TGTGCCAGCAGGGGCCTTGGGGGCCTCACCAGCACAGATACGCAGTATTTT. Its translation is CASRGLGGLTSTDTQYF.

The chain uses TRBV6-2 or TRBV6-3 and TRBJ2-1; TRBD2 matches at 8 bases. CDR1 and CDR2 (germline): MNHEY, SVGEGT. CDR3 length equals 16 residues. V lost 8 bases to trimming and J lost 7 bases; unmatched junction nucleotides: 16. CDR3 residues: CASVGRKRELGNEQFF. DNA of the CDR3: TGTGCCAGCGTGGGCCGAAAGCGGGAGCTGGGTAATGAGCAGTTCTTC.

J is TRBJ2-1 and V is TRBV28; 11 bases line up with TRBD1. CDR3 length: 15 residues. Losses at the gene ends were 6 bases for V and 6 bases for J; bases not matched to a gene: 7. CDR1 MDHEN and CDR2 SYDVKM come from the germline V gene. The chain's CDR3 is CASSDPGQGVNEQFF. Written as DNA, the CDR3 is TGTGCCAGCAGCGATCCGGGACAGGGGGTCAATGAGCAGTTCTTC.

A note on this clonotype: An end of the junction differs from the germline gene, which may be a read error. The V call is TRBV5-6, the J call TRBJ2-3, with 8 nucleotides matching TRBD2. Germline values: CDR1 SGHDT, CDR2 YYEEEE. This CDR3 region has 17 residues. The CDR3 sequence is CASSLHPRSGSKDTQYF. In DNA form, the CDR3 reads TGTGCCAGCAGCTTGCACCCCAGGAGCGGGAGCAAAGATACGCAGTATTTT.

The CDR3 bases are TGCGCCAGCAGCTTAGGTACCTCCGCCTACGAGCAGTACGTC. Amino acids: CASSLGTSAYEQYV. The chain combines TRBV5-1 with TRBJ2-7; unclear D gene. This CDR3 comprises 14 residues. Per germline, CDR1 SGHRS and CDR2 YFSETQ. The V and J ends lost 2 bases and 2 bases respectively, with 11 bases between them.

This chain joins TRBV10-3 and TRBJ2-7, with D perhaps matching TRBD2 (6 bases). The CDR3 spans 15 residues. Trimming left V 3 bases short and J 1 base short, with 13 bases between. Germline V gene data show CDR1 as ENHRY and CDR2 as SYGVKD. Written as DNA, the CDR3 is TGTGCCATCAGTGAAGGAGGGGAGGCGTCCTACGAGCAGTACTTC. The encoded protein is CAISEGGEASYEQYF.

The chain uses TRBV5-4 and TRBJ1-2; 10 bases are a match to TRBD1. CDR1 SGHNT and CDR2 YYREEE come from the germline V gene (reference sequence). The CDR3 covers 18 residues. V dropped 3 bases and J dropped 5; count of bases not matched to a gene: 16. This chain's CDR3 is CASSSTGTGASNWYGYTF. The CDR3 bases are TGTGCCAGCAGCTCGACAGGGACAGGGGCGTCAAATTGGTATGGCTACACCTTC.

This rearrangement joins TRBV27 to TRBJ2-1; 9 positions match TRBD1. This CDR3 contains 15 residues. The J segment lost 7 bases and the V segment lost 2 bases, leaving 6 bases of the junction unmatched. Germline V gene lookup returns CDR1 MNHEY and CDR2 SMNVEV (reference sequence). The CDR3 DNA sequence: TGTGCCAGCAGTTTAAGGACAGGGGCATTTAATGAGCAGTTCTTC. Its translation is CASSLRTGAFNEQFF.

The rearrangement links TRBV28 to TRBJ2-5; 8 positions agree with TRBD2. V dropped 7 bases and J dropped 5; count of bases not matched to a gene: 12. CDR3 length: 15 amino acids. The germline gives CDR1 MDHEN, CDR2 SYDVKM. The CDR3 is CASIKNSGISETQYF. Written as DNA, the CDR3 is TGTGCCAGCATTAAGAATAGCGGGATCTCGGAGACCCAGTACTTC.

This chain joins TRBV15 and TRBJ2-5; 9 positions match TRBD1. This CDR3 contains 14 residues. Germline CDR1 LNHNV, CDR2 YYDKDF (reference sequence). Trimming at V came to 8 bases and at J to 5 bases, leaving 9 bases not matched to a gene. CDR3 loop: CATARGQGFETQYF. CDR3 coding DNA: TGTGCCACCGCCAGGGGACAGGGTTTCGAGACCCAGTACTTC.

The rearrangement links TRBV7-2 to TRBJ2-5, with TRBD2 matching 9 bases. Germline V gene sequence: CDR1 SGHTA, CDR2 FQGNSA. V lost 1 base, J lost 5 bases, and 5 bases stayed unmatched. The CDR3 length is 15 residues. CDR3 DNA sequence: TGTGCCAGCAGCTTAGGGCTAGCGGGAAGGGAGACCCAGTACTTC. This codes for CASSLGLAGRETQYF.

The rearrangement uses TRBV5-1 and TRBJ2-1; either TRBD1 or TRBD2 may supply D (6 bases each). There are 16 residues in the CDR3. Trimming shortened V by 0 bases and J by 7 bases, and 17 bases separated the two germline ends. Germline V CDR1 and CDR2: SGHRS, YFSETQ. CDR3 sequence (DNA): TGCGCCAGCAGCTTGGCCGGCTCCGGGGGCAGGAATGAGCAGTTCTTC. Translated, it gives CASSLAGSGGRNEQFF.

Only a few counts were recorded for this clonotype. V gene TRBV7-3 combines with J gene TRBJ2-2; D call uncertain. The CDR3 is 14 amino acids. V was cut by 3 bases and J by 2 bases, with 7 bases left in between. In germline, CDR1 is SGHTA, CDR2 FQGTGA. CDR3 coding DNA: TGTGCCAGCAGCTTGGGTTATAACACCGGGGAGCTGTTTTTT. Encoded protein: CASSLGYNTGELFF.

The rearrangement uses TRBV7-9 and TRBJ2-1, with TRBD2 as a possible D gene (6 bases). Trimming removed 4 bases from V and 8 bases from J, with 18 bases in between. The CDR3 runs to 15 residues. The germline V gene encodes CDR1 SEHNR and CDR2 FQNEAQ (reference sequence). CDR3 in amino acids: CASSSLSGGGDEQFF. DNA for the CDR3: TGTGCCAGCAGCTCCCTCTCTGGCGGAGGGGATGAGCAGTTCTTC.

The chain employs TRBV14 and TRBJ2-1; 9 positions agree with TRBD2. V gave up 1 base and J gave up 6 bases; unmatched junction bases: 4. The CDR3 runs to 15 residues. Germline V gives CDR1 SGHDN, CDR2 FVKESK. CDR3 loop: CASSQGTSVGNEQFF. The CDR3 nucleotides read TGTGCCAGCAGCCAAGGGACTAGCGTCGGCAATGAGCAGTTCTTC.